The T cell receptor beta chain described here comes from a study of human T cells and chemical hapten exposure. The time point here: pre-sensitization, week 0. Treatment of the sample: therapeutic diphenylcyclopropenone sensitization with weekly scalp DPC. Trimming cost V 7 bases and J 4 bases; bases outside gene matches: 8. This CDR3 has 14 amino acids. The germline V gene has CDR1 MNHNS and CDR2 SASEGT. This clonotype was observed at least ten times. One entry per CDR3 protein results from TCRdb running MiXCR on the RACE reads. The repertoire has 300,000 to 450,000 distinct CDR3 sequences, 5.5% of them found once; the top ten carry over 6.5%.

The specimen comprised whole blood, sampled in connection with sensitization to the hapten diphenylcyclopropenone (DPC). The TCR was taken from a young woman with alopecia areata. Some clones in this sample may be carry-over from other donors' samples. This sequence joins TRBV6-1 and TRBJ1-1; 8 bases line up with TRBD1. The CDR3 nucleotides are TGTGCCAGCACGGCGCGTACAGGGGGCACTGAAGCTTTCTTT. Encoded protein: CASTARTGGTEAFF.